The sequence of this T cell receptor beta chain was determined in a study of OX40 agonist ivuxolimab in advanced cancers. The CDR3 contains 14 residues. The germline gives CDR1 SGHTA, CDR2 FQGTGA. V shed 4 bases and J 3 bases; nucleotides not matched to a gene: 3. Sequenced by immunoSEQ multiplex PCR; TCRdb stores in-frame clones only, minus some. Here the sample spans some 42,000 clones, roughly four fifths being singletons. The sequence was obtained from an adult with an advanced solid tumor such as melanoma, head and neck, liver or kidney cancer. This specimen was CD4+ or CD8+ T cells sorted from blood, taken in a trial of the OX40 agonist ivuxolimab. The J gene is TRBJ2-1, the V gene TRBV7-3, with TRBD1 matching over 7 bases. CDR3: CASSSGQNYNEQFF. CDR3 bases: TGTGCCAGCAGCTCGGGACAGAACTACAATGAGCAGTTCTTC.